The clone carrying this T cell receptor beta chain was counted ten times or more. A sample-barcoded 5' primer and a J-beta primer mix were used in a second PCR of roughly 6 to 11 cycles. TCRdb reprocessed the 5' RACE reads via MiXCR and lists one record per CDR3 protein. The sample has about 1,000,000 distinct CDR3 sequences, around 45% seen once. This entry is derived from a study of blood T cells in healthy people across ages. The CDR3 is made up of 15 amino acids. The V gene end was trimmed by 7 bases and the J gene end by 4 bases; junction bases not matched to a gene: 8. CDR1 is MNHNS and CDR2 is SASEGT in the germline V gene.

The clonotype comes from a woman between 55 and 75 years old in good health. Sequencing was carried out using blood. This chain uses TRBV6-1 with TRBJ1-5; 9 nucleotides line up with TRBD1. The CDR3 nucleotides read TGTGCCAGCACCGAGGGACAGGGCCTGAATCAGCCCCAGCATTTT. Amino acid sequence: CASTEGQGLNQPQHF.